This T cell receptor beta chain is drawn from a study of breast tumors, draining lymph nodes, adjacent tissues. Samples came from axillary lymph nodes draining the breast cancer. At least ten counts were recorded for this clonotype. Its antigen is currently unknown. TCRdb reprocessed the multiplex PCR reads with MiXCR, giving one entry per CDR3 protein. Of tens of thousands of distinct CDR3 sequences in the sample, roughly 28% were seen once. Findings of the study overall: Luminal-like breast cancer showed significantly greater tumor-nontumor repertoire similarity than basal-like breast cancer did. Data only fit, rather than demonstrated, lymph node origin of most tumor T cells.

CDR1 is MNHEY, CDR2 SMNVEV, per germline (reference sequence). The CDR3 runs 14 residues. V was shortened by 7 bases and J by 1 base, with 14 bases between the two germline ends. The sample comprised axillary lymph node tissue. The chain combines TRBV27 with TRBJ2-7; TRBD1 is a possible D gene (6 bases). The TCR sequence derives from a female donor with breast cancer. Some clones in this sample may be carry-over from other donors' samples. CDR3 bases: TGTGCCAGCAAACACAGGGCCGTTTCCTACGAGCAGTACTTC. It specifies CASKHRAVSYEQYF.